Listed below are T cell receptor beta chains from one sample, sequenced in a study of CD8+ T cells in alopecia areata. TCRdb's copy holds only in-frame clones and misses some; the assay was immunoSEQ multiplex PCR. The table shows about 180,000 clones, with 50% to 60% occurring only once. Sequencing was performed on CD4+ T cells sorted from blood, taken at week 0. The receptors come from a human donor with alopecia areata. CDR3s include the opening cysteine and the closing phenylalanine or tryptophan. Fields, in order: D gene, clone size, J gene, V gene, CDR3 protein, CDR3 DNA. The D gene is left open where the match is weak. Rows give clone size only sometimes, using once, few, many, or a class for an expanded clone.

d_call: NA; clone_size: few; j_call: TRBJ1-1; v_call: TRBV18; cdr3_aa: CASSPRTSGNTEAFF; cdr3_nt: TGTGCCAGCTCACCAAGGACTTCAGGGAACACTGAAGCTTTCTTT
d_call: NA; clone_size: NA; j_call: TRBJ1-1; v_call: TRBV2; cdr3_aa: CASSVTGNTEAFF; cdr3_nt: TGTGCCAGCAGTGTTACGGGGAACACTGAAGCTTTCTTT
d_call: NA; clone_size: NA; j_call: TRBJ2-2; v_call: TRBV14; cdr3_aa: CASSQVQETGELFF; cdr3_nt: TGTGCCAGCAGCCAAGTACAGGAGACCGGGGAGCTGTTTTTT
d_call: NA; clone_size: once; j_call: TRBJ2-1; v_call: TRBV4-1; cdr3_aa: CASSQVVVQQDEQFF; cdr3_nt: TGCGCCAGCAGCCAAGTTGTCGTTCAGCAGGATGAGCAGTTCTTC
d_call: NA; clone_size: NA; j_call: TRBJ2-3; v_call: TRBV7-9; cdr3_aa: CASSLHRATQGTDTQYF; cdr3_nt: TGTGCCAGCAGCTTACATCGGGCAACACAGGGAACAGATACGCAGTATTTT
d_call: NA; clone_size: NA; j_call: TRBJ2-5; v_call: TRBV19; cdr3_aa: CASGKQGQETQYF; cdr3_nt: TGTGCCAGTGGGAAACAGGGACAAGAGACCCAGTACTTC
d_call: NA; clone_size: NA; j_call: TRBJ1-1; v_call: TRBV29-1; cdr3_aa: CSVDNSMNTEAFF; cdr3_nt: TGCAGCGTTGATAACAGCATGAACACTGAAGCTTTCTTT
d_call: NA; clone_size: NA; j_call: TRBJ1-4; v_call: TRBV29-1; cdr3_aa: CSVMLSGTPRNEKLFF; cdr3_nt: TGCAGCGTCATGCTGTCAGGGACCCCTAGGAATGAAAAACTGTTTTTT
d_call: NA; clone_size: NA; j_call: TRBJ2-1; v_call: TRBV11-2; cdr3_aa: CASSLRGDSSYNEQFF; cdr3_nt: TGTGCCAGCAGCCTGCGGGGGGACAGCTCCTACAATGAGCAGTTCTTC
d_call: TRBD2; clone_size: NA; j_call: TRBJ2-6; v_call: TRBV6-6; cdr3_aa: CASSGGGGTGANVLTF; cdr3_nt: TGTGCCAGCAGTGGGGGGGGAGGAACTGGGGCCAACGTCCTGACTTTC
d_call: NA; clone_size: NA; j_call: TRBJ2-3; v_call: TRBV6-1; cdr3_aa: CASSVSQPSTDTQYF; cdr3_nt: TGTGCCAGCAGTGTGAGCCAGCCTAGCACAGATACGCAGTATTTT
d_call: TRBD1; clone_size: NA; j_call: TRBJ1-1; v_call: TRBV18; cdr3_aa: CASSPVTGGLDTEAFF; cdr3_nt: TGTGCCAGCTCACCAGTGACAGGGGGATTGGACACTGAAGCTTTCTTT
d_call: TRBD1; clone_size: few; j_call: TRBJ1-3; v_call: TRBV29-1; cdr3_aa: CSGQGSTSGNTIYF; cdr3_nt: TGCAGCGGACAGGGGTCTACCTCTGGAAACACCATATATTTT
d_call: NA; clone_size: NA; j_call: TRBJ2-3; v_call: TRBV11-2; cdr3_aa: CASRRDFTDTQYF; cdr3_nt: TGTGCCAGCAGGAGGGACTTCACAGATACGCAGTATTTT
d_call: NA; clone_size: NA; j_call: TRBJ1-5; v_call: TRBV2; cdr3_aa: CASRYGLADNQPQHF; cdr3_nt: TGTGCCAGCAGATACGGTTTGGCAGATAATCAGCCCCAGCATTTT
d_call: NA; clone_size: NA; j_call: TRBJ1-4; v_call: TRBV30; cdr3_aa: CAWSVTGAEEKLFF; cdr3_nt: TGTGCCTGGAGTGTTACGGGGGCGGAGGAAAAACTGTTTTTT
d_call: NA; clone_size: NA; j_call: TRBJ2-2; v_call: TRBV5-1; cdr3_aa: CASSLRLGWTNTGELFF; cdr3_nt: TGCGCCAGCAGCTTACGACTAGGATGGACTAACACCGGGGAGCTGTTTTTT
d_call: NA; clone_size: few; j_call: TRBJ2-7; v_call: TRBV6-6; cdr3_aa: CASSTAGTPSYEQYF; cdr3_nt: TGTGCCAGCAGTACAGCCGGGACACCGTCCTACGAGCAGTACTTC
d_call: TRBD1; clone_size: NA; j_call: TRBJ2-5; v_call: TRBV29-1; cdr3_aa: CSVPTGQETQYF; cdr3_nt: TGCAGCGTTCCGACAGGGCAAGAGACCCAGTACTTC
d_call: NA; clone_size: NA; j_call: TRBJ1-5; v_call: TRBV7-6; cdr3_aa: CASSSMGGSNQPQHF; cdr3_nt: TGTGCCAGCAGCTCCATGGGGGGATCCAATCAGCCCCAGCATTTT
d_call: TRBD1; clone_size: once; j_call: TRBJ2-2; v_call: TRBV7-9; cdr3_aa: CASRLAVGGGTGELFF; cdr3_nt: TGTGCCAGCAGGCTCGCGGTAGGGGGCGGCACCGGGGAGCTGTTTTTT
d_call: NA; clone_size: NA; j_call: TRBJ1-1; v_call: TRBV29-1; cdr3_aa: CSALGGALITEAFF; cdr3_nt: TGCAGCGCCCTCGGTGGGGCTTTGATCACTGAAGCTTTCTTT
d_call: NA; clone_size: NA; j_call: TRBJ1-2; v_call: TRBV29-1; cdr3_aa: CSVKTPYGYTF; cdr3_nt: TGCAGCGTCAAGACACCCTATGGCTACACCTTC
d_call: NA; clone_size: NA; j_call: TRBJ1-1; v_call: TRBV9; cdr3_aa: CTSSVDRGNEAFF; cdr3_nt: TGTACCAGCAGCGTAGATAGGGGTAATGAAGCTTTCTTT
d_call: NA; clone_size: NA; j_call: TRBJ1-5; v_call: TRBV29-1; cdr3_aa: CSVGMGIGSNQPQHF; cdr3_nt: TGCAGCGTCGGGATGGGAATCGGGAGCAATCAGCCCCAGCATTTT
d_call: NA; clone_size: NA; j_call: TRBJ2-3; v_call: TRBV10-3; cdr3_aa: CAISESTDEGDTQYF; cdr3_nt: TGTGCCATCAGTGAGTCAACTGACGAGGGGGATACGCAGTATTTT
d_call: NA; clone_size: NA; j_call: TRBJ1-6; v_call: TRBV7-9; cdr3_aa: CASSLVRGADSPLHF; cdr3_nt: TGTGCCAGCAGCTTAGTTCGGGGGGCCGATTCACCCCTCCACTTT
d_call: NA; clone_size: NA; j_call: TRBJ1-5; v_call: TRBV5-6; cdr3_aa: CASSFGDQPQHF; cdr3_nt: TGTGCCAGCAGCTTCGGGGATCAGCCCCAGCATTTT
d_call: NA; clone_size: NA; j_call: TRBJ1-6; v_call: TRBV30; cdr3_aa: CAWTAYNSPLHF; cdr3_nt: TGTGCCTGGACAGCTTATAATTCACCCCTCCACTTT
d_call: NA; clone_size: NA; j_call: TRBJ1-2; v_call: TRBV27; cdr3_aa: CASSFLRNYGYTF; cdr3_nt: TGTGCCAGCAGTTTTCTGCGAAACTATGGCTACACCTTC
d_call: TRBD2; clone_size: once; j_call: TRBJ2-1; v_call: TRBV29-1; cdr3_aa: CSVKRGGGNNEQFF; cdr3_nt: TGCAGCGTTAAAAGGGGCGGGGGGAACAATGAGCAGTTCTTC
d_call: NA; clone_size: NA; j_call: TRBJ1-6; v_call: TRBV30; cdr3_aa: CAWNLYNSYNSPLHF; cdr3_nt: TGTGCCTGGAACCTGTATAACTCCTATAATTCACCCCTCCACTTT
d_call: NA; clone_size: NA; j_call: TRBJ1-5; v_call: TRBV2; cdr3_aa: CASGGDYNQPQHF; cdr3_nt: TGTGCCAGCGGGGGGGACTACAATCAGCCCCAGCATTTT
d_call: TRBD1; clone_size: NA; j_call: TRBJ2-4; v_call: TRBV29-1; cdr3_aa: CSVVGQGGTLAKNIQYF; cdr3_nt: TGCAGCGTTGTTGGACAGGGGGGCACTCTAGCCAAAAACATTCAGTACTTC
d_call: NA; clone_size: once; j_call: TRBJ2-7; v_call: TRBV14; cdr3_aa: CASSQDRDWEQYF; cdr3_nt: TGTGCCAGCAGCCAAGACAGGGATTGGGAGCAGTACTTC
d_call: NA; clone_size: NA; j_call: TRBJ2-5; v_call: TRBV29-1; cdr3_aa: CSVGNRAEETQYF; cdr3_nt: TGCAGCGTTGGGAATCGGGCCGAGGAGACCCAGTACTTC
d_call: TRBD1; clone_size: NA; j_call: TRBJ1-1; v_call: TRBV7-9; cdr3_aa: CASSRDRGPEAFF; cdr3_nt: TGTGCCAGCTCTCGGGATAGGGGGCCTGAAGCTTTCTTT
d_call: NA; clone_size: NA; j_call: TRBJ2-7; v_call: TRBV7-7; cdr3_aa: CASSPTFGSYEQYF; cdr3_nt: TGTGCTAGCAGCCCAACCTTCGGCTCCTACGAGCAGTACTTC
d_call: NA; clone_size: NA; j_call: TRBJ2-7; v_call: TRBV29-1; cdr3_aa: CSVGGHEQYF; cdr3_nt: TGCAGCGTTGGGGGGCACGAGCAGTACTTC
d_call: NA; clone_size: NA; j_call: TRBJ1-2; v_call: TRBV11-2; cdr3_aa: CASSLSGDRLYYGYTF; cdr3_nt: TGTGCCAGCAGCTTATCCGGGGACCGGTTGTACTATGGCTACACCTTC
d_call: NA; clone_size: NA; j_call: TRBJ1-3; v_call: TRBV30; cdr3_aa: CAWSPGISGNTIYF; cdr3_nt: TGTGCCTGGAGTCCGGGGATTTCTGGAAACACCATATATTTT
d_call: NA; clone_size: few; j_call: TRBJ1-5; v_call: TRBV29-1; cdr3_aa: CSVGTGDQPQHF; cdr3_nt: TGCAGCGTCGGGACGGGAGATCAGCCCCAGCATTTT
d_call: TRBD1; clone_size: NA; j_call: TRBJ1-4; v_call: TRBV30; cdr3_aa: CAWSQPTGGFEKLFF; cdr3_nt: TGTGCCTGGAGCCAACCGACAGGGGGCTTTGAAAAACTGTTTTTT
d_call: NA; clone_size: NA; j_call: TRBJ1-6; v_call: TRBV5-1; cdr3_aa: CASSFDGRGDSPLHF; cdr3_nt: TGCGCCAGCAGCTTCGACGGCAGGGGAGATTCACCCCTCCACTTT
d_call: NA; clone_size: many; j_call: TRBJ1-2; v_call: TRBV6-1; cdr3_aa: CASSEVAGYAETYGYTF; cdr3_nt: TGTGCCAGCAGTGAGGTGGCGGGATATGCCGAAACCTATGGCTACACCTTC
d_call: NA; clone_size: few; j_call: TRBJ1-5; v_call: TRBV4-2; cdr3_aa: CASSQDGGNQPQHF; cdr3_nt: TGTGCCAGCAGCCAAGATGGGGGGAATCAGCCCCAGCATTTT
d_call: NA; clone_size: NA; j_call: TRBJ1-2; v_call: TRBV5-1; cdr3_aa: CASSFGDSPNYGYTF; cdr3_nt: TGCGCCAGCAGCTTTGGCGACAGCCCTAACTATGGCTACACCTTC